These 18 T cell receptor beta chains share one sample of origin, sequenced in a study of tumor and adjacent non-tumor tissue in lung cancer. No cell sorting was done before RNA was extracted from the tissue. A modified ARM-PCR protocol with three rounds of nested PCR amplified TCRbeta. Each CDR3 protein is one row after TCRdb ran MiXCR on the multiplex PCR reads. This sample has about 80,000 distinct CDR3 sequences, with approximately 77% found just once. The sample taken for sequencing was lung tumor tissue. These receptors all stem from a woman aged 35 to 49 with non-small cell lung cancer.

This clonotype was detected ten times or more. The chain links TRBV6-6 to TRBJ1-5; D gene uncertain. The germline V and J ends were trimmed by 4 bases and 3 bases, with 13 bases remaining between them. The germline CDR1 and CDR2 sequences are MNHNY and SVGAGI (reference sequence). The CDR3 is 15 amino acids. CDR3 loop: CASSSPGSFNQPQHF. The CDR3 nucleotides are TGTGCCAGCAGTTCCCCGGGCAGTTTCAATCAGCCCCAGCATTTT.

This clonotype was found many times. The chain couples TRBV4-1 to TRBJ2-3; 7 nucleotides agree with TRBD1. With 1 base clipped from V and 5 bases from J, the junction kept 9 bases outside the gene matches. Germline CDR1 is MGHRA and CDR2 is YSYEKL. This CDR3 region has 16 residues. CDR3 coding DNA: TGCGCCAGCAGCCAAGGCACTGACAGGGTGGGAGATACGCAGTATTTT. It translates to CASSQGTDRVGDTQYF.

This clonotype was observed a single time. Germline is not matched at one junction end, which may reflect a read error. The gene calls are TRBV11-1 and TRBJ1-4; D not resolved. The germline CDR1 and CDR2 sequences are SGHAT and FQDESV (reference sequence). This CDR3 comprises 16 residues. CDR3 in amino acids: CASSLDYETGTEKLVF. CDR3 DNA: TGTGCGAGCAGCTTAGACTACGAGACTGGAACCGAAAAACTGGTTTTT.

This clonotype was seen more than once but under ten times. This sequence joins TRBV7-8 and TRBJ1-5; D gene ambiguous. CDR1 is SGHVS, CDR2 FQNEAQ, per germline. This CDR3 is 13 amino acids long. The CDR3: CVNSLGRDQPQHF. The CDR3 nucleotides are TGTGTCAACAGCTTAGGCCGTGATCAGCCCCAGCATTTT.

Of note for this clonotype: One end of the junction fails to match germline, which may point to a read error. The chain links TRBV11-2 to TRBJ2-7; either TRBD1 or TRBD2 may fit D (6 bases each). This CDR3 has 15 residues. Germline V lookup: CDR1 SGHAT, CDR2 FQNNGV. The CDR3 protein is CASSFTGGVSYDQYF. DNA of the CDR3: TGTGCCAGCAGCTTCACCGGGGGCGTATCCTACGATCAGTACTTC.

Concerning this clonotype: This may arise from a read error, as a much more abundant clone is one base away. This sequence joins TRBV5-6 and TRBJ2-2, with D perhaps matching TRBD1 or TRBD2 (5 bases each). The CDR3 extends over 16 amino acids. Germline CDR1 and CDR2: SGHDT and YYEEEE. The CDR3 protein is CANSFGGLGDTGELFF. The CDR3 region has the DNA TGTGCCAACAGCTTTGGGGGATTGGGGGATACCGGGGAGCTGTTTTTT.

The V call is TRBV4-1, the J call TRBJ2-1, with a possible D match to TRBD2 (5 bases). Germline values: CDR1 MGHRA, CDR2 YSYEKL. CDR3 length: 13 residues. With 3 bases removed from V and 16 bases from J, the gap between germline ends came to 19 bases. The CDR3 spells CASSHSLANELFF. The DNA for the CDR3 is TGCGCCAGCAGCCATAGTCTAGCAAATGAGCTATTCTTC.

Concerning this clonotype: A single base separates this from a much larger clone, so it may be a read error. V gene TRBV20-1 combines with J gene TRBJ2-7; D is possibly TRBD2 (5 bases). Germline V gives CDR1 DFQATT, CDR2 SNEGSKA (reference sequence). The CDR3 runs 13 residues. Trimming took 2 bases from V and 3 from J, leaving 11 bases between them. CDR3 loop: CSARRVGGYEQYF. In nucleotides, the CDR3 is TGCAGTGCTAGAAGAGTCGGAGGCTACGAGCAGTACTTC.

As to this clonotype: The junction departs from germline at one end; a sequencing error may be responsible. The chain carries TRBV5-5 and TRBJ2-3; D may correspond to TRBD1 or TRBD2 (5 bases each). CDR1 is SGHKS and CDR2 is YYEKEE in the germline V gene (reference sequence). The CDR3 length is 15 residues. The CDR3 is CASSLSDRGADSQYF. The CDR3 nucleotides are TGTGCCAGCAGCCTGAGCGACCGAGGGGCAGATTCGCAGTACTTT. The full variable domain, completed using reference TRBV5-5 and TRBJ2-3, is DAGVTQSPTHLIKTRGQQVTLRCSPISGHKSVSWYQQVLGQGPQFIFQYYEKEERGRGNFPDRFSARQFPNYSSELNVNALLLGDSALYLCASSLSDRGADSQYFGPGTRLTVL.

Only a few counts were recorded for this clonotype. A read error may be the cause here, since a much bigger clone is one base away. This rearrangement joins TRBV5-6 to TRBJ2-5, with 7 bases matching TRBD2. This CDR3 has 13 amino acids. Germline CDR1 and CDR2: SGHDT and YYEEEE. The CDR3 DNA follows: TGTGTCAGCAGCGAGGGACTACAAGAGACCCAGTACTTC. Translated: CVSSEGLQETQYF.

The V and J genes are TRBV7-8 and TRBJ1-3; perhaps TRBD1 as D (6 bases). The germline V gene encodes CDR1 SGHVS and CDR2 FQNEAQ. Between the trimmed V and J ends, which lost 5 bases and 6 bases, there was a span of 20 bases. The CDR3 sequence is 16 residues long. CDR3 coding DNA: TGTGCCAGCAGCCTCAGCCAGGGGATTGGTCAAAACACCATATATTTT. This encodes CASSLSQGIGQNTIYF.

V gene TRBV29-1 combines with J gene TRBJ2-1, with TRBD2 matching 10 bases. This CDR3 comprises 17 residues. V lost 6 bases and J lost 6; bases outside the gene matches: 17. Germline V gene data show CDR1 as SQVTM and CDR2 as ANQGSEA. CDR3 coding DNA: TGCAGCGTGGGAGGGGGAGCGGGAGGGCCCGTCTGCAATGAGCAGTTCTTC. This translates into CSVGGGAGGPVCNEQFF.

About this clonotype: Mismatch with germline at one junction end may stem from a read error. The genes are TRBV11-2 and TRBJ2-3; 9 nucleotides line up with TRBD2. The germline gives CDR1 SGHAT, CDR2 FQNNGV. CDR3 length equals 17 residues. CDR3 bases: TGTGCAAGCGGCTTAGTTGGCGGGGGGGAAAGCACAGATACGCAATATTTT. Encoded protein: CASGLVGGGESTDTQYF.

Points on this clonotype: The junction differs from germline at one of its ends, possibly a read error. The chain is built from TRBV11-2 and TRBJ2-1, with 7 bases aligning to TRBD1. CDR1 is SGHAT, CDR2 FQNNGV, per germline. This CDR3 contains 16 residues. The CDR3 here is CASGLAWTGSYNELFF. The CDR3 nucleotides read TGTGCCAGCGGCTTAGCATGGACAGGCTCCTACAATGAGCTGTTCTTC.

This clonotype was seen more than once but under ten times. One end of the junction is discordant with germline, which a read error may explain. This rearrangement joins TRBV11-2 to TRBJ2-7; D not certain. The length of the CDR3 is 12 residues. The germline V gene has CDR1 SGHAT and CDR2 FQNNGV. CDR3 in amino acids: CDGSLTQDEQYF. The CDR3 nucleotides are TGTGACGGCAGCTTAACCCAGGACGAGCAGTATTTC.

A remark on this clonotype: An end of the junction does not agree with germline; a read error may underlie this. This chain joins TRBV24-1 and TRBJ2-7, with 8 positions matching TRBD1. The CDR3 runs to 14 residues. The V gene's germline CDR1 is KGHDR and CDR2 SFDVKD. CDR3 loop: CATSEAGTGHEKYF. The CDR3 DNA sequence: TGTGCCACCAGTGAAGCCGGGACAGGTCACGAGAAGTATTTC.

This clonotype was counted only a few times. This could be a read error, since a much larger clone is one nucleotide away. In DNA form, the CDR3 reads TGTGCCAGCAGTTCGACACAATCCTCTCGGAACCAGTACTTC. It specifies CASSSTQSSRNQYF. The chain joins TRBV28 to TRBJ2-5; D call uncertain. Germline CDR1 and CDR2: MDHEN and SYDVKM. V shed 4 bases and J shed 10 bases, with 19 bases lying between them. The CDR3 length is 14 residues. Drawing the rest from reference TRBV28 and TRBJ2-5, the complete variable domain is DVKVTQSSRYLVKRTGEKVFLECVQDMDHENMFWYRQDPGLGLRLIYFSYDVKMKEKGDIPEGYSVSREKKERFSLILESASTNQTSMYLCASSSTQSSRNQYFGPGTRLLVL.

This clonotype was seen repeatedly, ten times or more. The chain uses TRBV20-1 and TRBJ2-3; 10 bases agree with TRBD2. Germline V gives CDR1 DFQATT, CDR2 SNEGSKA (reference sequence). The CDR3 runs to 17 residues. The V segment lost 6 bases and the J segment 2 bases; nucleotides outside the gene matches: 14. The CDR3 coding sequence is TGCAGTGCGCCCCGGACTAGCGGTCTAATACTCACAGATACGCAGTATTTT. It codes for CSAPRTSGLILTDTQYF.